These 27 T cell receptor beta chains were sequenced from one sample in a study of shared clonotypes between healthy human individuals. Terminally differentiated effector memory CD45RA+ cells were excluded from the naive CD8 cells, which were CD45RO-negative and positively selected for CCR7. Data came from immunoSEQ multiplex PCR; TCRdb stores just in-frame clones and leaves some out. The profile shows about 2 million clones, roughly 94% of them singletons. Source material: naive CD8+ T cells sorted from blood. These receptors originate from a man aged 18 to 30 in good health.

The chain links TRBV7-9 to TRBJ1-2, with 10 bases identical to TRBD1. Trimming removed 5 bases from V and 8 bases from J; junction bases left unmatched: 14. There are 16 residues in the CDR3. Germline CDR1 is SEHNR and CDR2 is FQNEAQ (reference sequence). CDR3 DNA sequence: TGTGCCAGCAGCCATCAAACCCGACAGGGGGCGGAGGGCTACACCTTC. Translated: CASSHQTRQGAEGYTF. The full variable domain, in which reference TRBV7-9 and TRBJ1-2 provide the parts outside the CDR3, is DTGVSQNPRHKITKRGQNVTFRCDPISEHNRLYWYRQTLGQGPEFLTYFQNEAQLEKSRLLSDRFSAERPKGSFSTLEIQRTEQGDSAMYLCASSHQTRQGAEGYTFGSGTRLTVV.

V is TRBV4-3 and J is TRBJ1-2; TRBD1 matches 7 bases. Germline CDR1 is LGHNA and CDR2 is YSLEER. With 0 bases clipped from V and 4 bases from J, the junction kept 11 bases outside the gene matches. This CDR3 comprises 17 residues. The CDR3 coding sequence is TGCGCCAGCAGCCAAGATGAGTTGAAAGGGGGCTTCTATGGCTACACCTTC. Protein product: CASSQDELKGGFYGYTF.

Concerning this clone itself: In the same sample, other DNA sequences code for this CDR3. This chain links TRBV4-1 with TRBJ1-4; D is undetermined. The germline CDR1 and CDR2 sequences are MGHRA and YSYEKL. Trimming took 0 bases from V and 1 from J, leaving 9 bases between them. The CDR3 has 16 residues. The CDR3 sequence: CASSQDGEGTNEKLFF. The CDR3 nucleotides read TGCGCCAGCAGCCAAGATGGGGAGGGAACTAATGAAAAACTGTTTTTT.

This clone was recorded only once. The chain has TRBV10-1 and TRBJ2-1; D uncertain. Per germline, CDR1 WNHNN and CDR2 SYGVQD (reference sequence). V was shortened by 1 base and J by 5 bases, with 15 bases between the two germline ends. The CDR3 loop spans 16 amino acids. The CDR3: CASSEFPWRTNNEQFF. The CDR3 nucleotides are TGCGCCAGCAGTGAGTTTCCATGGCGGACCAACAATGAGCAGTTCTTC.

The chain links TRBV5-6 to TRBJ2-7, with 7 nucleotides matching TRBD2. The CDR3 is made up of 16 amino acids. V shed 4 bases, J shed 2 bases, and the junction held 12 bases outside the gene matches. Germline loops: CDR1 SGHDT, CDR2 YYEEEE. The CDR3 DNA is TGTGCCAGCAGCCCGGGGCATCTAGCGGTACCCTACGAGCAGTACTTC. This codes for CASSPGHLAVPYEQYF.

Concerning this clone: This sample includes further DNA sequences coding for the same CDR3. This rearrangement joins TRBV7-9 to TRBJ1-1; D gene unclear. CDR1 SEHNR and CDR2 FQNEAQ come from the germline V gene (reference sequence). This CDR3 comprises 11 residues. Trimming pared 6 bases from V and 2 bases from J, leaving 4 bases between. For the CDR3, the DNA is TGTGCCAGCAGAGCTAACACTGAAGCTTTCTTT. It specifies CASRANTEAFF.

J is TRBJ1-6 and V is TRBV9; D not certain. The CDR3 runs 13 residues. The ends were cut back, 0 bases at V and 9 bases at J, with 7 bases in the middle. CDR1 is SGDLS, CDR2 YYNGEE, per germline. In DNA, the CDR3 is TGTGCCAGCAGCGTAGTGGAGGCTTCACCCCTCCACTTT. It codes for CASSVVEASPLHF.

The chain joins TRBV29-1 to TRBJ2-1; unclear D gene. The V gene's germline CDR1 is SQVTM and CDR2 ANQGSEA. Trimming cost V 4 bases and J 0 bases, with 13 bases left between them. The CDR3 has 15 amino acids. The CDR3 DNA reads TGCAGCGTTGTAGGGCTGCCGGGCTCCTACAATGAGCAGTTCTTC. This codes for CSVVGLPGSYNEQFF.

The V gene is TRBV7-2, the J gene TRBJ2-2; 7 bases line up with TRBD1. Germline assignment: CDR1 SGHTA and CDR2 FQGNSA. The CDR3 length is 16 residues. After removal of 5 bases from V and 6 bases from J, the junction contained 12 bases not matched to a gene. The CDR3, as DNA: TGTGCCAGCAGCCCGAGACAGGGTCGAGTCCCCGGGGAGCTGTTTTTT. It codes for CASSPRQGRVPGELFF.

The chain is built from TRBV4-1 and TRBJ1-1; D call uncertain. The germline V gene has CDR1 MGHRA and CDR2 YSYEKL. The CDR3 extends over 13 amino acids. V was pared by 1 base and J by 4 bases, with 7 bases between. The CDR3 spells CASSQGLITEAFF. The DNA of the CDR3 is TGCGCCAGCAGCCAAGGGTTGATCACTGAAGCTTTCTTT.

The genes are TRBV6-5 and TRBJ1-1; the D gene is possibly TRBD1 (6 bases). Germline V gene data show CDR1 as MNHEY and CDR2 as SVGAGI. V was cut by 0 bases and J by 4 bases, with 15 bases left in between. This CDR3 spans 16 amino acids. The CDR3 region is CASSYSPLTGSTEAFF. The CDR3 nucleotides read TGTGCCAGCAGTTACTCACCTCTTACAGGGAGCACTGAAGCTTTCTTT.

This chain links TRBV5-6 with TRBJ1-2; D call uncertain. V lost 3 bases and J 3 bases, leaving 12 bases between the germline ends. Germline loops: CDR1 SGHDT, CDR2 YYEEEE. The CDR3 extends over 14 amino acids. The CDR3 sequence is CASSSPPWDYGYTF. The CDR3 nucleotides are TGTGCCAGCAGCTCCCCCCCTTGGGACTATGGCTACACCTTC.

CDR3 protein: CASPDTGGWGTEAFF. In DNA, the CDR3 is TGTGCCAGCCCTGACACAGGGGGCTGGGGCACTGAAGCTTTCTTT. This chain joins TRBV2 and TRBJ1-1; 9 nucleotides agree with TRBD1. After removal of 8 bases from V and 4 bases from J, the junction contained 11 bases not matched to a gene. This CDR3 region has 15 residues. Germline values: CDR1 SNHLY, CDR2 FYNNEI.

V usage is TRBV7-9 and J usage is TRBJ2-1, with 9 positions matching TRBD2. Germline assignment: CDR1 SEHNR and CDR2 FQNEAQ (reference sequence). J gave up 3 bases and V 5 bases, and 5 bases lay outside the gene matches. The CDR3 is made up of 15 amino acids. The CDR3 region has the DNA TGTGCCAGCAGCCAGGTAGCGGGGGACTACAATGAGCAGTTCTTC. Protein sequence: CASSQVAGDYNEQFF.

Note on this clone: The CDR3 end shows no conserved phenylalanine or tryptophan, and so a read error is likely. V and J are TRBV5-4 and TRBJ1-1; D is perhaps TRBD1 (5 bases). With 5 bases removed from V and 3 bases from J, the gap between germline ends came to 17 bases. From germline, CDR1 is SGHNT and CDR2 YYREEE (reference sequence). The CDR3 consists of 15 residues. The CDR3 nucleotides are TGTGCCAGCAGATTGCGAAACGGGGGGGACACTGAAGCTTTCTCT. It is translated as CASRLRNGGDTEAFS.

CDR3 sequence (DNA): TGTGCCAGCAGTTTATCGATAGGAGAGACCCAGTACTTC. Translated, it gives CASSLSIGETQYF. The chain employs TRBV27 and TRBJ2-5, with unresolved D. The V end lost 0 bases, the J end lost 4 bases, and 6 bases lay between the germline ends. Germline lookup yields CDR1 MNHEY and CDR2 SMNVEV (reference sequence). This CDR3 is 13 amino acids long.

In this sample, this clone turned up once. The CDR3 DNA follows: TGTGCCAGCAGCCTCCCGGAGACCCAGTACTTC. Translated, it gives CASSLPETQYF. This rearrangement joins TRBV7-8 to TRBJ2-5; no definite D call. Germline V gives CDR1 SGHVS, CDR2 FQNEAQ. V dropped 5 bases and J dropped 5 bases, with 6 bases sitting between them. This CDR3 has 11 residues.

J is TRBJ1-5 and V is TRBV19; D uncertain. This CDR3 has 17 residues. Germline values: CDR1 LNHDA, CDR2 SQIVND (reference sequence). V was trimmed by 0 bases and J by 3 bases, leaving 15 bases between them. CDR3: CASSIDLRESANQPQHF. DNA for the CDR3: TGTGCCAGTAGTATAGATCTTAGGGAGAGCGCCAATCAGCCCCAGCATTTT.

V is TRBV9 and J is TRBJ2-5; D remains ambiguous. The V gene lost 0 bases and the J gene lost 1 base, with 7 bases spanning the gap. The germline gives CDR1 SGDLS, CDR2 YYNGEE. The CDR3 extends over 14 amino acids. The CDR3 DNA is TGTGCCAGCAGCGTAGAAGTTTCCCAAGAGACCCAGTACTTC. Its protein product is CASSVEVSQETQYF.

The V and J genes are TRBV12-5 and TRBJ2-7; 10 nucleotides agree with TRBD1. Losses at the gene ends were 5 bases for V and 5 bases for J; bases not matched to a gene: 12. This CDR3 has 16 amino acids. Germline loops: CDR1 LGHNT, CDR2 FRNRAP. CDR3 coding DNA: TGTGCTAGTGGTCCTAGACCGGGACAGGGGATCCACGAGCAGTACTTC. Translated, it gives CASGPRPGQGIHEQYF.

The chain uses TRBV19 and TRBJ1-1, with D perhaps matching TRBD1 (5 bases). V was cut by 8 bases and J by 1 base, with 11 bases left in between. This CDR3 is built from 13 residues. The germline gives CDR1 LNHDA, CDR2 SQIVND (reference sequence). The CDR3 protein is CASGQRGNTEAFF. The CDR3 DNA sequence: TGTGCCAGTGGACAACGGGGGAACACTGAAGCTTTCTTT. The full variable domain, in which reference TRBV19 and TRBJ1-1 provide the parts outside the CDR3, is DGGITQSPKYLFRKEGQNVTLSCEQNLNHDAMYWYRQDPGQGLRLIYYSQIVNDFQKGDIAEGYSVSREKKESFPLTVTSAQKNPTAFYLCASGQRGNTEAFFGQGTRLTVV.

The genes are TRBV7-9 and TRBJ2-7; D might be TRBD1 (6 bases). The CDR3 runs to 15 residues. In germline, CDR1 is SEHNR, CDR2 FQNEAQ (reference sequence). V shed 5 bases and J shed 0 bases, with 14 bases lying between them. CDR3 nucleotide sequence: TGTGCCAGCAGCCCCCGGGACACGAGCTCCTACGAGCAGTACTTC. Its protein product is CASSPRDTSSYEQYF.

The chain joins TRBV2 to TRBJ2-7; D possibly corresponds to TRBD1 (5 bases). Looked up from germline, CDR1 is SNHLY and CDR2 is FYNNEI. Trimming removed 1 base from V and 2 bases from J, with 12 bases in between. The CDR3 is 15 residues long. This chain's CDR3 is CASSEGQGPTYEQYF. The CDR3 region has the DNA TGTGCCAGCAGTGAAGGGCAGGGTCCGACCTACGAGCAGTACTTC.

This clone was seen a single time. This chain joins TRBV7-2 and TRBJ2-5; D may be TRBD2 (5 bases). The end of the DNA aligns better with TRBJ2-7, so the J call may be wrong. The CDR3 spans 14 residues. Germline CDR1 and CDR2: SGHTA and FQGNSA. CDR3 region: CASSLGGPPYEQYF. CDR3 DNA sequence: TGTGCCAGCAGCTTAGGAGGGCCACCCTACGAGCAGTACTTC.

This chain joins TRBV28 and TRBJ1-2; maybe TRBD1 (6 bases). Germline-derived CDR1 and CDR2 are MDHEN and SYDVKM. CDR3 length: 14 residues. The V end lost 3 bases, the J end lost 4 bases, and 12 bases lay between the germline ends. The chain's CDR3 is CASSFPGQSYGYTF. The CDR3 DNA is TGTGCCAGCAGTTTTCCGGGACAAAGCTATGGCTACACCTTC.

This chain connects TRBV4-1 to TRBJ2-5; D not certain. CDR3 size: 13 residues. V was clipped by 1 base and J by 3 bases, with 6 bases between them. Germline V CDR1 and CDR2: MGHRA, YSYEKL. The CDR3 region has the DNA TGCGCCAGCAGCCAAGCTCCAAAAGAGACCCAGTACTTC. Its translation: CASSQAPKETQYF.

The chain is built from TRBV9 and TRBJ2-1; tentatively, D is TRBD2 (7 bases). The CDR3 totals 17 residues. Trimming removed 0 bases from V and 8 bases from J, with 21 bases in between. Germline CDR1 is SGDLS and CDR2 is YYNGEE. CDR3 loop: CASSVDQGAGPGDEQFF. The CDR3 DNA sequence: TGTGCCAGCAGCGTAGACCAGGGAGCGGGGCCAGGGGATGAGCAGTTCTTC.